Listed below are T cell receptor beta chains from one sample, sequenced in a study of blood T cells in healthy people across ages. TCRdb redid the calling of the 5' RACE reads with MiXCR, one entry per CDR3 protein. This sample has roughly 1.5 million distinct CDR3 sequences, with about 45% found just once. Sequenced sample: blood. These receptors were obtained from a woman under 30 in good health. Both conserved end residues are part of each CDR3. The D gene is left open where the match is weak. The size of a clone is reported for some rows only, either as once, few or many, or as a class for expanded clones.

d_gene	abundance	v_gene	j_gene	CDR3nt	CDR3aa
TRBD2	-	TRBV20-1	TRBJ2-7	TGCAGTGCTCCCTCCCTCGTAGCCAGTAGCGGGAGGTTGGGCTCCTACGAGCAGTACTTC	CSAPSLVASSGRLGSYEQYF
TRBD1	-	TRBV30	TRBJ1-4	TGTGCCTGGAGCTCGCGGGCACAGGGGGCAACTAATGAAAAACTGTTTTTT	CAWSSRAQGATNEKLFF
TRBD2	-	TRBV3-1	TRBJ2-1	TGTGCCAGCAGCCAAGGAGGACTAGCGCCTTCAAATGAGCAGTTCTTC	CASSQGGLAPSNEQFF
-	few	TRBV10-2	TRBJ2-3	TGCGCCAGCAGTGAGTCAGAGACGGAGGACTACACAGATACGCAGTATTTT	CASSESETEDYTDTQYF
-	-	TRBV5-1	TRBJ2-5	TGCGCCAGCAGCTTGGGTCCCAGCGACCAAGAGACCCAGTACTTC	CASSLGPSDQETQYF
-	-	TRBV28	TRBJ1-6	TGTGCCAGCAGTTTTGTCAGAAGTAATTCACCCCTCCACTTT	CASSFVRSNSPLHF
TRBD1	few	TRBV6-2/TRBV6-3	TRBJ2-1	TGTGCCAGCAGCCCCGGGACAGAGGGGAATGAGCAGTTCTTC	CASSPGTEGNEQFF
-	-	TRBV28	TRBJ1-4	TGTGCCAGCAGGAGGCTGACTGAAAAACTGTTTTTT	CASRRLTEKLFF
-	-	TRBV5-5	TRBJ1-2	TGTGCCAGCGCTACCCGGTCCGCTGGCTACACCTTC	CASATRSAGYTF
-	many	TRBV4-1	TRBJ2-7	TGCGCCAGCAGCCAAGAGTCAGGGTACGAGCAGTACTTC	CASSQESGYEQYF
-	-	TRBV5-1	TRBJ2-2	TGCGCCAGCAGCCTAGACAGTGCCACCGGGGAGCTGTTTTTT	CASSLDSATGELFF
TRBD2	-	TRBV29-1	TRBJ2-5	TGCAGCGTTTCCAAGACTAGCGGGAGAATTGAGACCCAGTACTTC	CSVSKTSGRIETQYF
-	few	TRBV20-1	TRBJ1-2	TGCAGTGCTAGTATCAGGGGCGGGAGTAGTTTGGATGGCTACACCTTC	CSASIRGGSSLDGYTF
-	-	TRBV7-2	TRBJ1-2	TGTGCCAGCAGCTTAGCGGGGAGAAGAGATAACTATGGCTACACCTTC	CASSLAGRRDNYGYTF
-	-	TRBV5-1	TRBJ2-6	TGCGCCAGCAGCTTACCAATAATTAGCTCTGGGGCCAACGTCCTGACTTTC	CASSLPIISSGANVLTF
-	few	TRBV5-4	TRBJ2-7	TGTGCCAGCAGCGCGGGCTACAATACCTACGAGCAGTACTTC	CASSAGYNTYEQYF
-	-	TRBV3-1	TRBJ2-5	TGTGCCAGCAGGCAAACGACAGGAACACCACAAGAGACCCAGTACTTC	CASRQTTGTPQETQYF
-	few	TRBV29-1	TRBJ2-7	TGCAGCGTCCAAAAGGCGGGCGGCGAGCAGTACTTC	CSVQKAGGEQYF
-	-	TRBV25-1	TRBJ1-2	TGTGCCAGCAGTGAAGGGGGAAGGCATGGCTACACCTTC	CASSEGGRHGYTF
-	-	TRBV4-3	TRBJ1-5	TGCGCCAGCAGCCGCGACTTGGCTCGATCAGGACAGCATTTT	CASSRDLARSGQHF
TRBD2	many	TRBV3-1	TRBJ2-5	TGTGCCAGCAGCCCTGGACTAGCGGTACAAGAGACCCAGTACTTC	CASSPGLAVQETQYF
-	few	TRBV12-3/TRBV12-4	TRBJ1-1	TGTGCCAGCAAGCCGACTACAGGGAGTGCCACTGAAGCTTTCTTT	CASKPTTGSATEAFF
-	-	TRBV28	TRBJ1-5	TGTGCCAGCAGCCCCCCGCGCGCAATTTATAGCAATCAGCCCCAGCATTTT	CASSPPRAIYSNQPQHF
-	-	TRBV6-5	TRBJ1-1	TGTGCCAGCAGTTACCCAACCGGGGGTGGCACTGAAGCTTTCTTT	CASSYPTGGGTEAFF
-	-	TRBV6-1	TRBJ2-3	TGTGCCAGCAGGTCAGGGAACACAGATACGCAGTATTTT	CASRSGNTDTQYF
-	-	TRBV9	TRBJ1-2	TGTGCCAGCAGCGTAGCCCCAGGGTACTATGGCTACACCTTC	CASSVAPGYYGYTF
TRBD2	-	TRBV29-1	TRBJ2-4	TGCAGCGTTGAGGCTAGCGGGTCCCTAGCCAAAAACATTCAGTACTTC	CSVEASGSLAKNIQYF
-	few	TRBV7-2	TRBJ2-3	TGTGCCAGCAGGATCGGGCAGGTGGGGGCGTTTACGCAGTATTTT	CASRIGQVGAFTQYF
TRBD2	-	TRBV9	TRBJ2-1	TGTGCCAGCAGCACAGCGGGAGCCTACATCGTTGATGAGCAGTTCTTC	CASSTAGAYIVDEQFF
TRBD1	-	TRBV28	TRBJ2-3	TGTGCCAGCCGGACAGGGTCCTCGGACGCAGATACGCAGTATTTT	CASRTGSSDADTQYF
-	-	TRBV9	TRBJ2-3	TGTGCCAGCAGCGCCGGGGCAGCAGATACGCAGTATTTT	CASSAGAADTQYF
-	-	TRBV4-3	TRBJ2-7	TGCGCCAGCAGCCTCCGGGAACACTACGAGCAGTACTTC	CASSLREHYEQYF
-	few	TRBV10-3	TRBJ2-5	TGTGCCACCGGCGACGCTAGCACCCGCAGTGAGACCCAGTACTTC	CATGDASTRSETQYF
-	-	TRBV24-1	TRBJ2-6	TGTGCCACCAGTGCTGGCAGCCCCTCTGGGGCCAACGTCCTGACTTTC	CATSAGSPSGANVLTF
TRBD1	few	TRBV20-1	TRBJ1-2	TGCAGTGCTAGGAAGTTAGGACAGGGTCCCCCTACCTATGGCTACACCTTC	CSARKLGQGPPTYGYTF
-	-	TRBV12-3/TRBV12-4	TRBJ2-1	TGTGCCAGCAGTTTATCACTAGTCCCTGAGCAGTTCTTC	CASSLSLVPEQFF
-	-	TRBV29-1	TRBJ1-2	TGCAGCGCGTTGCCTTTCGGAGGTGGCTACACCTTC	CSALPFGGGYTF
TRBD2	many	TRBV20-1	TRBJ2-1	TGCAGTGCCAAAAGGACTAGTTACAATGAGCAGTTCTTC	CSAKRTSYNEQFF
TRBD2	-	TRBV3-1	TRBJ2-7	TGTGCCAGCAGCCATGAGAGACTAGCAGGCTCCTACAATGAGCAGTACTTC	CASSHERLAGSYNEQYF
-	-	TRBV27	TRBJ1-2	TGTGCCAGCAGTCCCCGATTCATTGGAGACACCAACTATGGCTACACCTTC	CASSPRFIGDTNYGYTF
-	few	TRBV9	TRBJ1-1	TGTGCCAGCAGCGTAGATCTCCTTAGACCGAACACTGAAGCTTTCTTT	CASSVDLLRPNTEAFF
TRBD2	-	TRBV6-2/TRBV6-3	TRBJ2-4	TGTGCCAGCAGTTCCTCTAGCGGGGCGCTTGATGAGCAGTACTTC	CASSSSSGALDEQYF
-	-	TRBV7-2	TRBJ1-6	TGTGCCAGCAGCTTAGGCGCGGGGCTCAAGGTTAATTCACCCCTCCACTTT	CASSLGAGLKVNSPLHF
TRBD1	-	TRBV28	TRBJ2-7	TGTGCCAGCAGTTTCTGGGGGCAGGGGGTTTACGAGCAGTACTTC	CASSFWGQGVYEQYF
-	-	TRBV7-3	TRBJ1-1	TGTGCCAGCAGCTTAACGGCAATTATGAACACTGAAGCTTTCTTT	CASSLTAIMNTEAFF
-	-	TRBV9	TRBJ1-5	TGTGCCAGCAGCGTAACCCCGACAGAAAATCAGCCCCAGCATTTT	CASSVTPTENQPQHF
-	many	TRBV15	TRBJ2-7	TGTGCCACCAGCACTCGACAGGCACGACGCGAGCAGTACTTC	CATSTRQARREQYF
-	-	TRBV2	TRBJ1-1	TGTGCCAGCAGTACCCGACAGGATAAAAACACTGAAGCTTTCTTT	CASSTRQDKNTEAFF
TRBD1	many	TRBV20-1	TRBJ2-7	TGCAGTGCTACCTCCGGGACAGGGGGCAGCTACGAGCAGTACTTC	CSATSGTGGSYEQYF
-	-	TRBV7-9	TRBJ1-2	TGTGCCAGCAGCTATCAGGAGGGTGGCTACACCTTC	CASSYQEGGYTF
TRBD1	once	TRBV12-3/TRBV12-4	TRBJ1-5	TGTGCCAGCAGTTTAGCGAGGGACAGCTCCCCATATAGCAATCAGCCCCAGCATTTT	CASSLARDSSPYSNQPQHF